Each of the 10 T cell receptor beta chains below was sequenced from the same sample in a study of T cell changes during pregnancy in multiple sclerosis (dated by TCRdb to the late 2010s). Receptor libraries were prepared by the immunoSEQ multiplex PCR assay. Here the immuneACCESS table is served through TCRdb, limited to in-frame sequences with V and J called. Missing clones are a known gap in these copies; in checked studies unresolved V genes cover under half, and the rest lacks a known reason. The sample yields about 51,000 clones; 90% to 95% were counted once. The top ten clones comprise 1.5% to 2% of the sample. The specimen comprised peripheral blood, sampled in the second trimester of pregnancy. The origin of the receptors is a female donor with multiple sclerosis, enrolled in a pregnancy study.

The CDR3 loop reads CASSTTSGSGYTF. CDR3 nucleotides: TGTGCCAGCAGTACAACCTCAGGGTCTGGCTACACCTTC. The chain carries TRBV6-5 and TRBJ1-2; D possibly corresponds to TRBD1 (5 bases). With 5 bases removed from V and 7 bases from J, the gap between germline ends came to 14 bases. The CDR3 spans 13 residues. The germline CDR1 and CDR2 sequences are MNHEY and SVGAGI.

The CDR3 nucleotides are TGTGCCAGCAGCCGACAGGGGGCTTGGGGCACAGATACGCAGTATTTT. Protein sequence: CASSRQGAWGTDTQYF. This sequence joins TRBV11-2 and TRBJ2-3; 10 bases fit TRBD1. CDR3 length equals 16 residues. V dropped 5 bases and J dropped 1; count of bases not matched to a gene: 6. Per the germline V gene, CDR1 is SGHAT and CDR2 is FQNNGV. The full variable domain, in which reference TRBV11-2 and TRBJ2-3 provide the parts outside the CDR3, is EAGVAQSPRYKIIEKRQSVAFWCNPISGHATLYWYQQILGQGPKLLIQFQNNGVVDDSQLPKDRFSAERLKGVDSTLKIQPAKLEDSAVYLCASSRQGAWGTDTQYFGPGTRLTVL.

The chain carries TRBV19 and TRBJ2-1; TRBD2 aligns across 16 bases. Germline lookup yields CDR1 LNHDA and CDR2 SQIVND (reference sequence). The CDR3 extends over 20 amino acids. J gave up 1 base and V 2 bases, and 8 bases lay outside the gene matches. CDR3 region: CASSIFPPGLAGGSYNEQFF. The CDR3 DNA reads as TGTGCCAGTAGTATATTTCCTCCGGGACTAGCGGGAGGGTCCTACAATGAGCAGTTCTTC. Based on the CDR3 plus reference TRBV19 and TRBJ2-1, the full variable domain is DGGITQSPKYLFRKEGQNVTLSCEQNLNHDAMYWYRQDPGQGLRLIYYSQIVNDFQKGDIAEGYSVSREKKESFPLTVTSAQKNPTAFYLCASSIFPPGLAGGSYNEQFFGPGTRLTVL.

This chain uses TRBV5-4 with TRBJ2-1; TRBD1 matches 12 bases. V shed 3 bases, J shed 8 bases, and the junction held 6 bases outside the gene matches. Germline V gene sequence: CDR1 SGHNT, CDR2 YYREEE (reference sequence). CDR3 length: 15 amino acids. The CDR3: CASSYRDRGRDEQFF. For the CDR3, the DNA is TGTGCCAGCAGCTACCGGGACAGGGGGCGTGATGAGCAGTTCTTC.

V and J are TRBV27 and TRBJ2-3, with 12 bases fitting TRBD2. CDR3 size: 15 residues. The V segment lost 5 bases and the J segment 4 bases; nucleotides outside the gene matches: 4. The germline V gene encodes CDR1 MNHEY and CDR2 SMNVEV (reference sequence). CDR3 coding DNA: TGTGCCAGCAGTATCCTAGCGGGAGGGCCAGATACGCAGTATTTT. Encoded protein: CASSILAGGPDTQYF.

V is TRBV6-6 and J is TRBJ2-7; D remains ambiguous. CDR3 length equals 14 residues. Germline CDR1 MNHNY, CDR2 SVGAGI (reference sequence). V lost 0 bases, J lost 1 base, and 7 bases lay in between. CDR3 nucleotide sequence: TGTGCCAGCAGTTACTCGGCACAATCCTACGAGCAGTACTTC. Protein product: CASSYSAQSYEQYF.

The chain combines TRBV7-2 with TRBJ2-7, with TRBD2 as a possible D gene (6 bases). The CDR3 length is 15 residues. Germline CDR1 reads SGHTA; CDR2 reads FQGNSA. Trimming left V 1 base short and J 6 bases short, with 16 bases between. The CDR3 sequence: CASSLGGTGEIEQYF. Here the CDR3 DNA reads TGTGCCAGCAGCTTAGGTGGGACGGGGGAAATCGAGCAGTACTTC.

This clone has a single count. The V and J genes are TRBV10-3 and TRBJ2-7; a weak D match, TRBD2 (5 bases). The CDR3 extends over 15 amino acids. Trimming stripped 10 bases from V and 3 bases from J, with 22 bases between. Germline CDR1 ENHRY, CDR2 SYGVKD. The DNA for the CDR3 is TGTGCCAGCTCTCCTCTGGTAGGTGGGAGCTACGAGCAGTACTTC. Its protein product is CASSPLVGGSYEQYF.

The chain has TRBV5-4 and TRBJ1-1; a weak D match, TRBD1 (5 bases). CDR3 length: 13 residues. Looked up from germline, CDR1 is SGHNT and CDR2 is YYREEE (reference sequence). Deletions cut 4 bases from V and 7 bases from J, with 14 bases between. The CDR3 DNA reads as TGTGCCAGCAGCGTATCGCGGGACGGTGAAGCTTTCTTT. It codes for CASSVSRDGEAFF.

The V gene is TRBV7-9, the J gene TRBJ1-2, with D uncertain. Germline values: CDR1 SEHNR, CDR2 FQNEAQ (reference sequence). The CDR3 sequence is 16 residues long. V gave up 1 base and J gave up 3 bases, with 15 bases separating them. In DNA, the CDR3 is TGTGCCAGCAGCTTAGGCCCGATTGGGGAGGACTATGGCTACACCTTC. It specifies CASSLGPIGEDYGYTF.